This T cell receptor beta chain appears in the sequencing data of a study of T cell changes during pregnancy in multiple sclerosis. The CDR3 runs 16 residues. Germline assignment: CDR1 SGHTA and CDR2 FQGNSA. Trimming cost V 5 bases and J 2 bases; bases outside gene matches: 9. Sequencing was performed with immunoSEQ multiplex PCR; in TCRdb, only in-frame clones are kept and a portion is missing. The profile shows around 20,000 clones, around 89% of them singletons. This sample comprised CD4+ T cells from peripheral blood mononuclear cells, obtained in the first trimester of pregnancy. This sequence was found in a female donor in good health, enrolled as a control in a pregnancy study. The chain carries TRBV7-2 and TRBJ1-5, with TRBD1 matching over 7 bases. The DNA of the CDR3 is TGTGCCAGCAGCCCAAACAGGGGAGGTGGCAATCAGCCCCAGCATTTT. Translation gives CASSPNRGGGNQPQHF.